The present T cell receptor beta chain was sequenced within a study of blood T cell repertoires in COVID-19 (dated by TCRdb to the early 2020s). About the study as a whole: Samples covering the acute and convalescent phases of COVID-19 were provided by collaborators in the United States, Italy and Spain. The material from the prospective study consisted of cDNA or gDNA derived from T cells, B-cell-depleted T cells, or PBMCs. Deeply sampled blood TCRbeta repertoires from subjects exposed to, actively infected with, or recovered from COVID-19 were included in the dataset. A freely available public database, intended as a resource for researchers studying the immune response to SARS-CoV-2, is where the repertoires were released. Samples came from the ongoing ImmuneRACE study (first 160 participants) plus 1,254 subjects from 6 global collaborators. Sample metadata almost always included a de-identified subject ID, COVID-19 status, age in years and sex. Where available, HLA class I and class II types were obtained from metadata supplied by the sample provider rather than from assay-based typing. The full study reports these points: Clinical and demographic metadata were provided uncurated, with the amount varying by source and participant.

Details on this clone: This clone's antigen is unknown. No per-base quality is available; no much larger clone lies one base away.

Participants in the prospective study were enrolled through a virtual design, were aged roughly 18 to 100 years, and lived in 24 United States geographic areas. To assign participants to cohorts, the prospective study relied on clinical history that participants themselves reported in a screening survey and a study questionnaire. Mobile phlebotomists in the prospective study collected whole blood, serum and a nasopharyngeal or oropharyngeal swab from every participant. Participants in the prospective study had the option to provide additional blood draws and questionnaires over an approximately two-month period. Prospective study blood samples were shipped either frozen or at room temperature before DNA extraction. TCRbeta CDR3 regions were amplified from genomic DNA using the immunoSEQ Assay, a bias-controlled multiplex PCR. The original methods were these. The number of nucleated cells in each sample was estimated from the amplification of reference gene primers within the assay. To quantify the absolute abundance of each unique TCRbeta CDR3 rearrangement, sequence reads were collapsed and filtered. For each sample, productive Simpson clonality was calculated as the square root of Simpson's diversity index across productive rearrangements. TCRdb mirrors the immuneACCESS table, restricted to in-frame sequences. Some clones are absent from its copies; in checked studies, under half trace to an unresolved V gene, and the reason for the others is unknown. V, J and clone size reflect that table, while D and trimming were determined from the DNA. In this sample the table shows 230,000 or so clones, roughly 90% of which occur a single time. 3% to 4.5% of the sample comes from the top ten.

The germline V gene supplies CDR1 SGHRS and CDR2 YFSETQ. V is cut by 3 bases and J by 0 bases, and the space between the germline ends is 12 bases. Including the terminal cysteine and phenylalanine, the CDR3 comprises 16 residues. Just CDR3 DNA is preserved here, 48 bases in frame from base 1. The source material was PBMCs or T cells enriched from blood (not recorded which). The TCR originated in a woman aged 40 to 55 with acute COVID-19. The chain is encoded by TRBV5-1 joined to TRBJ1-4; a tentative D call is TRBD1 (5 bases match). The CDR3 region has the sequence CASSSRAGATNEKLFF. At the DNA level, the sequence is TGCGCCAGCAGCTCCCGCGCGGGGGCAACTAATGAAAAACTGTTTTTT.